Below, 16 T cell receptor beta chains from the same sample are listed, as sequenced in a study of blood T cell repertoires in COVID-19. TCRdb's copy holds only in-frame clones and misses some; the assay was immunoSEQ multiplex PCR. Of roughly 230,000 clones in the sample, over 80% were seen once. The sample comprised peripheral blood. The source of these receptors is a man aged 40-50 years with acute or convalescent COVID-19.

The chain carries TRBV18 and TRBJ1-2; tentatively, D is TRBD1 (6 bases). The ends were cut back, 3 bases at V and 6 bases at J, with 11 bases in the middle. CDR3 length: 13 residues. Germline V gene data show CDR1 as KGHSH and CDR2 as LQKENI. The CDR3 here is CASSPNRVDGYTF. The CDR3, as DNA: TGTGCCAGCTCACCTAACAGGGTCGATGGCTACACCTTC.

This clone has just one count. CDR3 sequence reads: CASDRDGNQPQHF. CDR3 nucleotide sequence: TGTGCCAGCGACAGAGACGGCAATCAGCCCCAGCATTTT. The rearrangement uses TRBV2 and TRBJ1-5; D is possibly TRBD1 (5 bases). The CDR3 extends over 13 amino acids. Trimming removed 8 bases from V and 2 bases from J, with 10 bases in between. Germline assignment: CDR1 SNHLY and CDR2 FYNNEI.

The rearrangement links TRBV30 to TRBJ2-3; tentative D call: TRBD2 (5 bases). Per germline, CDR1 GTSNPN and CDR2 SVGIG (reference sequence). There are 14 residues in the CDR3. V was cut by 4 bases and J by 0 bases, with 11 bases left in between. The CDR3 reads CAWKSGTSTDTQYF. As DNA, the CDR3 is TGTGCCTGGAAGAGCGGCACTAGCACAGATACGCAGTATTTT.

J is TRBJ2-1 and V is TRBV6-5; the D gene is possibly TRBD2 (6 bases). The CDR3 is 15 residues long. Trimming removed 6 bases at V and 4 bases at J, with 16 bases between. Germline V gene lookup returns CDR1 MNHEY and CDR2 SVGAGI. The CDR3 loop reads CASRPSASEYNEQFF. The CDR3 DNA follows: TGTGCCAGCAGGCCCTCTGCTAGCGAGTACAATGAGCAGTTCTTC.

The chain uses TRBV6-1 and TRBJ2-1; 16 bases are a match to TRBD2. V was pared by 3 bases and J by 7 bases, with 3 bases of the junction left unmatched. CDR1 is MNHNS, CDR2 SASEGT, per germline. The CDR3 has 16 residues. CDR3 amino acids: CASSEGLAGGRNEQFF. The CDR3 coding sequence is TGTGCCAGCAGTGAGGGACTAGCGGGAGGGAGAAATGAGCAGTTCTTC.

The CDR3 protein is CASSLSSRGISNQPQHF. CDR3 sequence (DNA): TGTGCCAGTAGTCTCTCCTCCCGGGGGATCAGCAATCAGCCCCAGCATTTT. V is TRBV19 and J is TRBJ1-5, with a tentative D call TRBD1 (5 bases). CDR1 LNHDA and CDR2 SQIVND come from the germline V gene (reference sequence). This CDR3 is built from 17 residues. The germline V and J ends were trimmed by 5 bases and 1 base, with 18 bases remaining between them.

V is TRBV4-2 and J is TRBJ2-7, with D perhaps matching TRBD2 (6 bases). Per germline, CDR1 LGHNA and CDR2 YNFKEQ. V gave up 4 bases and J gave up 0 bases, with 16 bases separating them. The CDR3 is made up of 16 amino acids. CDR3 region: CASSRGTSDSSYEQYF. In DNA form, the CDR3 reads TGTGCCAGCAGCCGCGGGACCTCCGATAGCTCCTACGAGCAGTACTTC.

The chain combines TRBV7-6 with TRBJ2-1; 7 bases agree with TRBD2. V shed 5 bases and J 1 base; nucleotides not matched to a gene: 5. The CDR3 has 15 amino acids. Germline CDR1 SGHVS, CDR2 FNYEAQ. The CDR3 nucleotides are TGTGCCAGCAGCAGGAGCGGGGTGTCCTACAATGAGCAGTTCTTC. Its translation: CASSRSGVSYNEQFF.

The gene calls are TRBV5-1 and TRBJ1-1; 8 nucleotides align to TRBD1. CDR3 length: 15 residues. Germline CDR1 SGHRS, CDR2 YFSETQ. The J segment lost 1 base and the V segment lost 5 bases, leaving 7 bases of the junction unmatched. CDR3 protein: CASSPRTGRNTEAFF. In nucleotides, the CDR3 is TGCGCCAGCAGTCCCCGGACAGGGCGGAACACTGAAGCTTTCTTT. The complete variable domain, with remaining parts taken from reference TRBV5-1 and TRBJ1-1, reads KAGVTQTPRYLIKTRGQQVTLSCSPISGHRSVSWYQQTPGQGLQFLFEYFSETQRNKGNFPGRFSGRQFSNSRSEMNVSTLELGDSALYLCASSPRTGRNTEAFFGQGTRLTVV.

This rearrangement joins TRBV6-5 to TRBJ2-5, with 13 bases identical to TRBD2. CDR3 length equals 15 residues. J lost 4 bases, V lost 4 bases, and 3 bases had no gene match. Germline loops: CDR1 MNHEY, CDR2 SVGAGI. CDR3 amino acids: CASSFGLAGAETQYF. CDR3 coding DNA: TGTGCCAGCAGTTTCGGACTAGCGGGAGCAGAGACCCAGTACTTC.

The chain carries TRBV18 and TRBJ1-2, with D perhaps matching TRBD1 (5 bases). The CDR3 runs 15 residues. V lost 0 bases and J lost 3, with 11 bases in between. CDR1 and CDR2 (germline): KGHSH, LQKENI. The CDR3 DNA is TGTGCCAGCTCACCACCGTCCAGGGTTGACTATGGCTACACCTTC. Translation gives CASSPPSRVDYGYTF.

This clone was picked up a small number of times. The J gene is TRBJ1-2, the V gene TRBV3-1 (or the pseudogene TRBV3-2); no definite D call. Germline V gene lookup returns CDR1 LGHDT and CDR2 YNNKEL (reference sequence). Deletions cut 4 bases from V and 8 bases from J, with 17 bases between. The CDR3 is made up of 14 amino acids. CDR3 nucleotides: TGTGCCAGCAGCCCCGAACAGAAAATCCCCGGCTACACCTTC. It translates to CASSPEQKIPGYTF.

The chain joins TRBV2 to TRBJ2-7; D might be TRBD1 (6 bases). Trimming shortened V by 8 bases and J by 6 bases, and 14 bases separated the two germline ends. The CDR3 totals 12 residues. Germline CDR1 is SNHLY and CDR2 is FYNNEI. For the CDR3, the DNA is TGTGCCAGCGGCTGGACAGTATCCGAGCAGTACTTC. Translating it yields CASGWTVSEQYF.

The V and J genes are TRBV10-3 and TRBJ2-2; D not resolved. The CDR3 length is 13 residues. V lost 4 bases to trimming and J lost 9 bases, with 12 bases between them. Germline lookup yields CDR1 ENHRY and CDR2 SYGVKD. The CDR3 nucleotides are TGTGCCATCAGTGCCGACTTAATACGGGAGCTGTTTTTT. Its translation: CAISADLIRELFF.

The V call is TRBV11-2, the J call TRBJ2-1, with 12 bases lining up with TRBD2. Germline V gives CDR1 SGHAT, CDR2 FQNNGV. CDR3 length: 16 amino acids. The J segment lost 10 bases and the V segment lost 4 bases, leaving 11 bases of the junction unmatched. The CDR3 sequence: CASSYGTSGLLGEQFF. CDR3 nucleotide sequence: TGTGCCAGCAGCTACGGGACTAGCGGGCTCCTCGGGGAGCAGTTCTTC.

The V call is TRBV28, the J call TRBJ1-5; perhaps TRBD1 as D (5 bases). CDR1 MDHEN and CDR2 SYDVKM come from the germline V gene. The CDR3 loop spans 15 amino acids. Trimming shortened V by 5 bases and J by 1 base, and 12 bases separated the two germline ends. DNA for the CDR3: TGTGCCAGCAGTGCAAGGGGCCGGAGCAATCAGCCCCAGCATTTT. This translates into CASSARGRSNQPQHF.